The 8 T cell receptor beta chains given below trace back to one sample, sequenced in a study of CD8+ T cells in alopecia areata. cDNA serving as the sequencing template came from extracted, reverse transcribed RNA. Clones were read by immunoSEQ multiplex PCR, and TCRdb kept only the in-frame ones, dropping some. The sample lists 150,000 or so clones, over 45% occurring once. The sequencing sample was made of CD4+ T cells sorted from blood. These receptors were taken from a human donor with alopecia areata.

The chain joins TRBV30 to TRBJ1-1; D possibly corresponds to TRBD1 (5 bases). The CDR3 is 12 amino acids. Trimming removed 1 base at V and 4 bases at J, with 7 bases between. Per germline, CDR1 GTSNPN and CDR2 SVGIG (reference sequence). CDR3 DNA: TGTGCCTGGAGTGGGGGGAGCACTGAAGCTTTCTTT. Amino acids: CAWSGGSTEAFF.

The chain is built from TRBV28 and TRBJ2-3; TRBD1 agrees at 7 bases. Germline-derived CDR1 and CDR2 are MDHEN and SYDVKM. This CDR3 comprises 15 residues. V was clipped by 8 bases and J by 3 bases; unmatched bases: 11. CDR3 nucleotides: TGTGCCAGCCCTCCGACAGGGAAAAGTACAGATACGCAGTATTTT. It is translated as CASPPTGKSTDTQYF.

The rearrangement links TRBV5-1 to TRBJ2-1; 7 bases are a match to TRBD2. Trimming at V came to 0 bases and at J to 7 bases, leaving 4 bases not matched to a gene. CDR1 is SGHRS and CDR2 is YFSETQ in the germline V gene. The CDR3 spans 14 residues. CDR3 bases: TGCGCCAGCAGCTTGGAACCGGGGGGTAATGAGCAGTTCTTC. It translates to CASSLEPGGNEQFF.

V usage is TRBV6-5 and J usage is TRBJ2-3; a possible D gene is TRBD2 (5 bases). The CDR3 covers 15 residues. Germline V gene data show CDR1 as MNHEY and CDR2 as SVGAGI. The V and J ends lost 4 bases and 2 bases respectively, with 13 bases between them. This chain's CDR3 is CASSSFRDPTDTQYF. The CDR3, as DNA: TGTGCCAGCAGTTCCTTCCGGGATCCCACAGATACGCAGTATTTT.

The CDR3, as DNA: TGTGCCAGCAGCACCCCCGGGACCAGGGACACTGAAGCTTTCTTT. It is translated as CASSTPGTRDTEAFF. This chain joins TRBV11-2 and TRBJ1-1; a weak D match, TRBD1 (5 bases). CDR3 length: 15 amino acids. The germline gives CDR1 SGHAT, CDR2 FQNNGV. Trimming stripped 5 bases from V and 3 bases from J, with 16 bases between.

This chain connects TRBV30 to TRBJ1-5, with TRBD1 matching 7 bases. In germline, CDR1 is GTSNPN, CDR2 SVGIG (reference sequence). The ends lost 0 bases at V and 8 bases at J; junction bases unmatched: 7. The length of the CDR3 is 14 residues. The CDR3 region is CAWSVRRQGEPQHF. The CDR3 nucleotides read TGTGCCTGGAGTGTAAGGAGACAGGGAGAGCCCCAGCATTTT.

The rearrangement links TRBV7-9 to TRBJ2-5, with D perhaps TRBD1 (5 bases). This CDR3 contains 13 residues. Germline loops: CDR1 SEHNR, CDR2 FQNEAQ (reference sequence). Trimming took off 3 bases at V and 2 bases at J, with 7 bases between the two ends. The CDR3 sequence is CASSLGLQETQYF. The CDR3 DNA sequence: TGTGCCAGCAGCTTGGGGCTTCAAGAGACCCAGTACTTC.

The rearrangement joins TRBV30 to TRBJ1-2, with TRBD1 matching over 10 bases. This CDR3 contains 15 residues. V trimming: 0 bases; J trimming: 4 bases; junction bases outside the gene matches: 5. CDR1 and CDR2 from the germline V gene are GTSNPN and SVGIG (reference sequence). The CDR3 coding sequence is TGTGCCTGGAGTGTTGGGACAGGGGCCGCCTATGGCTACACCTTC. This encodes CAWSVGTGAAYGYTF.